What follows are 25 T cell receptor beta chains derived from one specimen sequenced in a study of T cell changes during pregnancy in multiple sclerosis. The table came from immunoSEQ multiplex PCR; TCRdb's copy has only in-frame clones and leaves some out. The table records roughly 48,000 clones, approximately 85% of them present only once. The specimen was CD4+ T cells from peripheral blood mononuclear cells, collected in the second trimester of pregnancy. The source is a female donor with multiple sclerosis, enrolled in a pregnancy study.

V is TRBV5-1 and J is TRBJ2-2; the match to TRBD1 covers 8 bases. With V trimmed by 7 bases and J by 6 bases, 8 bases remained unmatched. The CDR3 has 14 amino acids. Germline CDR1 SGHRS, CDR2 YFSETQ. CDR3 coding DNA: TGCGCCAGCGGCGCGGCAGGGGGCGCCGGGGAGCTGTTTTTT. This translates into CASGAAGGAGELFF.

The DNA for the CDR3 is TGTGCCAGCAGCCCCTCGGGGGAGATTGGAACCAAAAACATTCAGTACTTC. The encoded protein is CASSPSGEIGTKNIQYF. The chain has TRBV7-2 and TRBJ2-4, with D perhaps TRBD2 (6 bases). CDR1 SGHTA and CDR2 FQGNSA come from the germline V gene. This CDR3 has 17 amino acids. The V gene lost 5 bases and the J gene lost 2 bases, with 19 bases spanning the gap.

This clone was seen once. The chain has TRBV6-1 and TRBJ1-1; no reliable D call. The CDR3 runs 15 residues. Germline assignment: CDR1 MNHNS and CDR2 SASEGT. Trimming removed 10 bases at V and 3 bases at J, with 21 bases between. The CDR3 sequence is CAIGRQLASDTEAFF. The CDR3 DNA reads as TGTGCCATAGGGAGGCAGTTGGCGTCGGACACTGAAGCTTTCTTT.

This chain links TRBV2 with TRBJ1-6; 7 nucleotides agree with TRBD1. Germline trimming cut 5 bases from V and 5 bases from J; bases unmatched to any gene: 9. The CDR3 length is 16 residues. Germline CDR1 and CDR2: SNHLY and FYNNEI. The DNA of the CDR3 is TGTGCCAGCAGTCCCCTTACGGGACAGAATAATTCACCCCTCCACTTT. It specifies CASSPLTGQNNSPLHF.

The chain couples TRBV28 to TRBJ2-7, with TRBD2 matching 7 bases. Trimming removed 6 bases from V and 7 bases from J; junction bases left unmatched: 12. The CDR3 totals 14 residues. The V gene's germline CDR1 is MDHEN and CDR2 SYDVKM. As DNA, the CDR3 is TGTGCCAGCAGGGGGAGCGGGATCTCGAGGGAGCAGTACTTC. Protein: CASRGSGISREQYF.

The chain carries TRBV28 and TRBJ2-5, with 9 bases aligning to TRBD2. Germline CDR1 reads MDHEN; CDR2 reads SYDVKM. V was clipped by 6 bases and J by 4 bases; unmatched bases: 6. The CDR3 has 14 residues. The CDR3 bases are TGTGCCAGCAGCCCTAGCGGGACTGGAGAGACCCAGTACTTC. Protein: CASSPSGTGETQYF.

The chain employs TRBV14 and TRBJ2-1, with 9 bases matching TRBD2. The junction had 8 bases not matched to a gene; V was cut back by 2 bases and J by 9 bases. Germline values: CDR1 SGHDN, CDR2 FVKESK. This CDR3 is 15 amino acids long. In DNA form, the CDR3 reads TGTGCCAGCAGCCAACTGATAGCGGGAGTAGGTGAGCAGTTCTTC. This translates into CASSQLIAGVGEQFF. Combining the CDR3 with reference TRBV14 and TRBJ2-1 gives the whole variable domain EAGVTQFPSHSVIEKGQTVTLRCDPISGHDNLYWYRRVMGKEIKFLLHFVKESKQDESGMPNNRFLAERTGGTYSTLKVQPAELEDSGVYFCASSQLIAGVGEQFFGPGTRLTVL.

V gene TRBV2 combines with J gene TRBJ1-4; 7 positions match TRBD1. This CDR3 contains 15 residues. Germline CDR1 is SNHLY and CDR2 is FYNNEI. After removal of 6 bases from V and 4 bases from J, the junction contained 8 bases not matched to a gene. CDR3 residues: CASSDRVFGNEKLFF. The CDR3 DNA reads TGTGCCAGCAGCGACAGGGTTTTCGGTAATGAAAAACTGTTTTTT.

A few counts support this clone. The chain joins TRBV7-9 to TRBJ1-2, with 11 bases that match TRBD1. CDR1 SEHNR and CDR2 FQNEAQ come from the germline V gene (reference sequence). The CDR3 contains 15 residues. The V segment lost 5 bases and the J segment 3 bases; nucleotides outside the gene matches: 5. The CDR3, as DNA: TGTGCCAGCAGCAAGGGGACAGGGGGGGACTATGGCTACACCTTC. Protein sequence: CASSKGTGGDYGYTF.

In this sample, this clone turned up once. The rearrangement joins TRBV6-6 to TRBJ2-5; 10 bases align to TRBD2. With V trimmed by 6 bases and J by 4 bases, 8 bases remained unmatched. The V gene's germline CDR1 is MNHNY and CDR2 SVGAGI (reference sequence). The CDR3 is 15 residues long. The CDR3, as DNA: TGTGCCAGCAGGTTCCTAGCGGGAGTGGCAGAGACCCAGTACTTC. Its protein is CASRFLAGVAETQYF.

This sequence joins TRBV18 and TRBJ1-2; tentatively, D is TRBD1 (5 bases). There are 14 residues in the CDR3. The V gene's germline CDR1 is KGHSH and CDR2 LQKENI. V gave up 3 bases and J gave up 2 bases, with 10 bases separating them. CDR3 DNA sequence: TGTGCCAGCTCACCGCTGACAGAAAACTATGGCTACACCTTC. Translated, it gives CASSPLTENYGYTF.

The rearrangement uses TRBV5-5 and TRBJ2-1; D unclear. The CDR3 is 14 residues long. CDR1 SGHKS and CDR2 YYEKEE come from the germline V gene (reference sequence). V was cut by 4 bases and J by 4 bases, with 12 bases left in between. This chain's CDR3 is CASSGDLTYNEQFF. The DNA for the CDR3 is TGTGCCAGCAGCGGCGACTTAACTTACAATGAGCAGTTCTTC.

V is TRBV14 and J is TRBJ1-2; the match to TRBD1 covers 7 bases. The length of the CDR3 is 14 residues. The germline CDR1 and CDR2 sequences are SGHDN and FVKESK. Losses at the gene ends were 4 bases for V and 2 bases for J; bases not matched to a gene: 4. This CDR3 is CASSPSGQNYGYTF. The CDR3 region has the DNA TGTGCCAGCAGCCCCTCGGGACAGAACTATGGCTACACCTTC.

The V gene is TRBV29-1, the J gene TRBJ2-5; 11 nucleotides line up with TRBD2. CDR3 length: 14 residues. J was trimmed by 4 bases and V by 6 bases; bases with no gene match: 7. Germline-derived CDR1 and CDR2 are SQVTM and ANQGSEA. The CDR3, as DNA: TGCAGCGTATCCCTAGCGGGAGGCAGAGAGACCCAGTACTTC. Residues: CSVSLAGGRETQYF. Filled out from reference TRBV29-1 and TRBJ2-5, the complete variable domain reads SAVISQKPSRDICQRGTSLTIQCQVDSQVTMMFWYRQQPGQSLTLIATANQGSEATYESGFVIDKFPISRPNLTFSTLTVSNMSPEDSSIYLCSVSLAGGRETQYFGPGTRLLVL.

V and J are TRBV7-6 and TRBJ2-2; D is possibly TRBD2 (5 bases). The CDR3 is 15 residues long. Germline CDR1 SGHVS, CDR2 FNYEAQ. The V end lost 3 bases, the J end lost 0 bases, and 8 bases lay between the germline ends. This CDR3 reads CASSFSGTNTGELFF. The CDR3 bases are TGTGCCAGCAGCTTTTCCGGGACGAACACCGGGGAGCTGTTTTTT.

This chain connects TRBV7-9 to TRBJ2-1, with 7 nucleotides matching TRBD2. Germline values: CDR1 SEHNR, CDR2 FQNEAQ (reference sequence). The CDR3 has 14 residues. The trim removed 2 bases at V and 9 bases at J, leaving 7 bases unmatched. This CDR3 is CASSLSAGAGEQFF. Written as DNA, the CDR3 is TGTGCCAGCAGCTTATCCGCGGGAGCGGGTGAGCAGTTCTTC. Full variable domain (outside the CDR3, taken from reference TRBV7-9 and TRBJ2-1): DTGVSQNPRHKITKRGQNVTFRCDPISEHNRLYWYRQTLGQGPEFLTYFQNEAQLEKSRLLSDRFSAERPKGSFSTLEIQRTEQGDSAMYLCASSLSAGAGEQFFGPGTRLTVL.

The J gene is TRBJ2-7, the V gene TRBV19, with 8 bases lining up with TRBD1. Germline V CDR1 and CDR2: LNHDA, SQIVND (reference sequence). This CDR3 has 16 residues. V dropped 2 bases and J dropped 1; count of bases not matched to a gene: 7. The CDR3 DNA is TGTGCCAGTAGTATAAGGGCAGGGGGCGATTCCTACGAGCAGTACTTC. Protein product: CASSIRAGGDSYEQYF.

The V and J genes are TRBV19 and TRBJ2-1, with D possibly matching TRBD2 (5 bases). The CDR3 loop spans 13 amino acids. V dropped 3 bases and J dropped 12 bases, with 15 bases sitting between them. The germline gives CDR1 LNHDA, CDR2 SQIVND (reference sequence). The CDR3 bases are TGTGCCAGTAGTATGAGGGAGCTACGGGGGCAGTTCTTC. Translated, it gives CASSMRELRGQFF. Drawing the rest from reference TRBV19 and TRBJ2-1, the complete variable domain is DGGITQSPKYLFRKEGQNVTLSCEQNLNHDAMYWYRQDPGQGLRLIYYSQIVNDFQKGDIAEGYSVSREKKESFPLTVTSAQKNPTAFYLCASSMRELRGQFFGPGTRLTVL.

This clone was seen a single time. The chain links TRBV2 to TRBJ1-2, with D tentatively TRBD1 (6 bases). The CDR3 consists of 14 residues. The V end was cut by 7 bases, the J end by 3 bases, with 15 bases between. Germline lookup yields CDR1 SNHLY and CDR2 FYNNEI. As DNA, the CDR3 is TGTGCCAGCACTGCGACAGGCGACTACTATGGCTACACCTTC. Its translation is CASTATGDYYGYTF.

This chain links TRBV7-8 with TRBJ1-4; D remains ambiguous. Germline CDR1 reads SGHVS; CDR2 reads FQNEAQ. This CDR3 region has 15 residues. With 2 bases removed from V and 5 bases from J, the gap between germline ends came to 12 bases. The CDR3 nucleotides are TGTGCCAGCAGCTTAAATCCACAGACAAATGAAAAACTGTTTTTT. Translating it yields CASSLNPQTNEKLFF.

The rearrangement joins TRBV7-9 to TRBJ1-2; D is undetermined. This CDR3 has 14 amino acids. Trimming pared 1 base from V and 0 bases from J, leaving 6 bases between. Per the germline V gene, CDR1 is SEHNR and CDR2 is FQNEAQ (reference sequence). The CDR3 loop reads CASSLELANYGYTF. CDR3 DNA: TGTGCCAGCAGCTTAGAATTAGCTAACTATGGCTACACCTTC.

This clone has just a few counts. This rearrangement joins TRBV6-5 to TRBJ1-5; D unclear. Germline CDR1 reads MNHEY; CDR2 reads SVGAGI. The CDR3 spans 13 residues. The ends were cut back, 2 bases at V and 7 bases at J, with 9 bases in the middle. The CDR3: CASSYDGRQPQHF. The CDR3 bases are TGTGCCAGCAGTTACGATGGCAGGCAGCCCCAGCATTTT.

V gene TRBV5-1 combines with J gene TRBJ2-1, with D maybe TRBD2 (5 bases). Germline V gene sequence: CDR1 SGHRS, CDR2 YFSETQ. Trimming cost V 0 bases and J 3 bases, with 7 bases left between them. CDR3 length equals 14 residues. The CDR3 nucleotides are TGCGCCAGCAGCTTGGCCGGGAACTACAATGAGCAGTTCTTC. Translating gives CASSLAGNYNEQFF.

V gene TRBV7-8 combines with J gene TRBJ1-3; a possible D gene is TRBD1 (5 bases). Trimming pared 2 bases from V and 4 bases from J, leaving 12 bases between. The CDR3 spans 15 residues. Germline-derived CDR1 and CDR2 are SGHVS and FQNEAQ. The DNA of the CDR3 is TGTGCCAGCAGCTTACAGGGTCTAGGAGGAAACACCATATATTTT. This codes for CASSLQGLGGNTIYF.

The chain employs TRBV30 and TRBJ1-4; no clear D gene. CDR3 length: 17 residues. The ends were cut back, 5 bases at V and 3 bases at J, with 22 bases in the middle. Germline-derived CDR1 and CDR2 are GTSNPN and SVGIG (reference sequence). The CDR3 nucleotides are TGTGCCTGGGGCTTTAAGGTCTCCTTCGGGTCTAATGAAAAACTGTTTTTT. This encodes CAWGFKVSFGSNEKLFF. Variable domain in full (rest from reference TRBV30 and TRBJ1-4): SQTIHQWPATLVQPVGSPLSLECTVEGTSNPNLYWYRQAAGRGLQLLFYSVGIGQISSEVPQNLSASRPQDRQFILSSKKLLLSDSGFYLCAWGFKVSFGSNEKLFFGSGTQLSVL.